Each of the 7 T cell receptor beta chains below was sequenced from the same sample in a study of blood T cell repertoires in COVID-19. Libraries were prepared by immunoSEQ multiplex PCR; TCRdb keeps only in-frame clonotypes and omits some of them. The table lists under 200,000 clones, about nine tenths of them singletons. Sequences were obtained from peripheral blood. These receptors came from a man younger than 35 with active or convalescent COVID-19.

The V gene is TRBV3-1 (or the pseudogene TRBV3-2), the J gene TRBJ2-7; no firm D call. Trimming removed 1 base at V and 1 base at J, with 11 bases between. The germline V gene encodes CDR1 LGHDT and CDR2 YNNKEL (reference sequence). The CDR3 runs to 15 residues. The CDR3 DNA sequence: TGTGCCAGCAGCCAAGGGAACAGACCTTCCTACGAGCAGTACTTC. Its translation is CASSQGNRPSYEQYF.

This chain uses TRBV5-4 with TRBJ1-1; tentatively, D is TRBD1 (6 bases). The CDR3 runs 14 residues. Germline-derived CDR1 and CDR2 are SGHNT and YYREEE (reference sequence). V was cut by 2 bases and J by 5 bases, with 13 bases left in between. For the CDR3, the DNA is TGTGCCAGCAGCTTTGACAGGTTTTGGACTGAAGCTTTCTTT. It codes for CASSFDRFWTEAFF.

The J gene is TRBJ2-7, the V gene TRBV2, with D possibly being TRBD1 (6 bases). V was clipped by 6 bases and J by 7 bases, with 19 bases between them. The length of the CDR3 is 14 residues. Germline V gene lookup returns CDR1 SNHLY and CDR2 FYNNEI. The CDR3 region is CASRDSGVVGEQYF. The CDR3 DNA reads TGTGCCAGCAGGGACTCAGGGGTAGTGGGAGAGCAGTACTTC.

This chain joins TRBV6-5 and TRBJ2-7, with D perhaps matching TRBD1 (6 bases). CDR1 and CDR2 (germline): MNHEY, SVGAGI. The CDR3 is made up of 14 amino acids. The V and J ends lost 2 bases and 2 bases respectively, with 10 bases between them. As DNA, the CDR3 is TGTGCCAGCAGTTACAGAGGGGGAACCTACGAGCAGTACTTC. Translating gives CASSYRGGTYEQYF.

This chain connects TRBV3-1 (or the pseudogene TRBV3-2) to TRBJ2-5; TRBD2 aligns across 9 bases. The junction had 1 base not matched to a gene; V was cut back by 2 bases and J by 3 bases. Per germline, CDR1 LGHDT and CDR2 YNNKEL (reference sequence). This CDR3 is built from 14 residues. CDR3 nucleotides: TGTGCCAGCAGCCAATCTAGCGGGGAAGAGACCCAGTACTTC. Amino acids: CASSQSSGEETQYF.

In this sample, this clone turned up once. The chain recombines TRBV7-9 with TRBJ2-3; 8 bases map to TRBD2. CDR1 and CDR2 from the germline V gene are SEHNR and FQNEAQ (reference sequence). The CDR3 loop spans 14 amino acids. With 6 bases clipped from V and 6 bases from J, the junction kept 8 bases outside the gene matches. As DNA, the CDR3 is TGTGCCAGCAGTCGAAGCGGGGGAACGGATACGCAGTATTTT. The encoded protein is CASSRSGGTDTQYF.

This chain connects TRBV5-6 to TRBJ2-3; a possible D gene is TRBD1 (5 bases). V shed 2 bases and J shed 0 bases, with 7 bases lying between them. The CDR3 has 14 amino acids. The V gene's germline CDR1 is SGHDT and CDR2 YYEEEE. For the CDR3, the DNA is TGTGCCAGCAGCTTTGGGGCTAGCACAGATACGCAGTATTTT. It translates to CASSFGASTDTQYF.